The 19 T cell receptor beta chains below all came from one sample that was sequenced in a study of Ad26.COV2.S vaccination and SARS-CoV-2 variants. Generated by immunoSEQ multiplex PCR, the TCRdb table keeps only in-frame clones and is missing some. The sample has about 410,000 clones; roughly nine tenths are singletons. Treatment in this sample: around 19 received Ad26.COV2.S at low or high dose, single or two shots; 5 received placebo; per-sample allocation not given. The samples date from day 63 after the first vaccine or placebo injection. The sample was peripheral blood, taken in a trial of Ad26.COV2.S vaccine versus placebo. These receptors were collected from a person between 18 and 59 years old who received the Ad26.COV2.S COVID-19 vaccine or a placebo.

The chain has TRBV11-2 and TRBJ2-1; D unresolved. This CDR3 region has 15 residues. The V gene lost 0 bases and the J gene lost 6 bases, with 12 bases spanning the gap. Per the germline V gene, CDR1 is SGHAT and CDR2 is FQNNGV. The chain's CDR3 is CASSLDLNTFNEQFF. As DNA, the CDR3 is TGTGCCAGCAGCTTAGATCTCAACACGTTCAATGAGCAGTTCTTC. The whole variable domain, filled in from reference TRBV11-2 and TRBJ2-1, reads EAGVAQSPRYKIIEKRQSVAFWCNPISGHATLYWYQQILGQGPKLLIQFQNNGVVDDSQLPKDRFSAERLKGVDSTLKIQPAKLEDSAVYLCASSLDLNTFNEQFFGPGTRLTVL.

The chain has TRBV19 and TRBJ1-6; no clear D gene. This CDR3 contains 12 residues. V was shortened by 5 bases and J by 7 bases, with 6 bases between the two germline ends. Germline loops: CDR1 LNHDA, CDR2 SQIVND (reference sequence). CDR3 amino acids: CASSLGNSPLHF. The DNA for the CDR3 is TGTGCCAGTAGTCTCGGGAATTCACCCCTCCACTTT.

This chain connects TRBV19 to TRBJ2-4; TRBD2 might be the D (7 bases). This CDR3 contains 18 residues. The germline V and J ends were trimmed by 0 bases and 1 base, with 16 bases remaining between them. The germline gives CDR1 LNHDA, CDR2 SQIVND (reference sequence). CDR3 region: CASSIDPGGLTAKNIQYF. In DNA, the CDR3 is TGTGCCAGTAGTATAGACCCCGGGGGGCTTACGGCCAAAAACATTCAGTACTTC.

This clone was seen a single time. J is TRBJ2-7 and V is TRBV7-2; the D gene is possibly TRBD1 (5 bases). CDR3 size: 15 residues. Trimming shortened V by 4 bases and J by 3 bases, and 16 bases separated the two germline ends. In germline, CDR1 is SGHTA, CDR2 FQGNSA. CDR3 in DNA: TGTGCCAGCAGCTCCCTTACGGACACTGGCTACGAGCAGTACTTC. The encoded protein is CASSSLTDTGYEQYF.

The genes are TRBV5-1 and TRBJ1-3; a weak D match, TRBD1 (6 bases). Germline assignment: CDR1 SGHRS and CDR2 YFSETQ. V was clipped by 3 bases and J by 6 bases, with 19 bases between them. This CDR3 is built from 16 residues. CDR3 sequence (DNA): TGCGCCAGCAGCTGGGGGGCCGGGGGGCCAGAAAACACCATATATTTT. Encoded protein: CASSWGAGGPENTIYF.

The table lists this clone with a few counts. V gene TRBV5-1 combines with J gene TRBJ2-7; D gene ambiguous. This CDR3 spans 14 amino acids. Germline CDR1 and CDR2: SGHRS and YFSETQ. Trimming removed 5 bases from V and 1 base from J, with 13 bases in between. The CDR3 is CASRDVSGSYEQYF. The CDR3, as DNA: TGCGCCAGCAGGGATGTGTCGGGTTCCTACGAGCAGTACTTC.

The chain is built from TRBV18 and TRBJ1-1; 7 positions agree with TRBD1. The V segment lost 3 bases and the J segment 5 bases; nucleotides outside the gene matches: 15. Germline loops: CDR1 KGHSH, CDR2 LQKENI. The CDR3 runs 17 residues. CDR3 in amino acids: CASSPSQLRQGGTEAFF. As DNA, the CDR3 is TGTGCCAGCTCACCGTCTCAACTACGACAGGGAGGAACTGAAGCTTTCTTT. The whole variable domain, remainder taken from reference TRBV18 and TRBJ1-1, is NAGVMQNPRHLVRRRGQEARLRCSPMKGHSHVYWYRQLPEEGLKFMVYLQKENIIDESGMPKERFSAEFPKEGPSILRIQQVVRGDSAAYFCASSPSQLRQGGTEAFFGQGTRLTVV.

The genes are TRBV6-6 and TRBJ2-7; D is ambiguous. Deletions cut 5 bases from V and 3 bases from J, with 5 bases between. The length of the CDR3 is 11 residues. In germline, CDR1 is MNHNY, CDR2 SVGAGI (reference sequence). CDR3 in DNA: TGTGCCAGCAGTCACAGCTACGAGCAGTACTTC. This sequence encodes CASSHSYEQYF.

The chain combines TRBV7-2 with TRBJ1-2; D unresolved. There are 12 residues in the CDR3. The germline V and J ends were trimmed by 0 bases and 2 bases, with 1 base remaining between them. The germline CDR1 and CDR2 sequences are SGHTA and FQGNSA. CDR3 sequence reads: CASSLANYGYTF. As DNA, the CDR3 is TGTGCCAGCAGCTTAGCCAACTATGGCTACACCTTC. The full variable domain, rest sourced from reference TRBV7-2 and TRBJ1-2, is GAGVSQSPSNKVTEKGKDVELRCDPISGHTALYWYRQSLGQGLEFLIYFQGNSAPDKSGLPSDRFSAERTGGSVSTLTIQRTQQEDSAVYLCASSLANYGYTFGSGTRLTVV.

DNA of the CDR3: TGTGCCAGCAGCGTAGCGGTATCTGAAGCTTTCTTT. Protein sequence: CASSVAVSEAFF. The chain recombines TRBV9 with TRBJ1-1; D is unclear. The CDR3 runs 12 residues. Germline V gene sequence: CDR1 SGDLS, CDR2 YYNGEE. V dropped 0 bases and J dropped 6 bases, with 6 bases sitting between them.

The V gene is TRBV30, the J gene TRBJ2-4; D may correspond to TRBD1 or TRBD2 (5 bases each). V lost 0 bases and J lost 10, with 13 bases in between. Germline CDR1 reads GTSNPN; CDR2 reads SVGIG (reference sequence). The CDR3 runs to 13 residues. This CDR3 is CAWSVLKWGIQYF. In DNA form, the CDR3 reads TGTGCCTGGAGTGTCCTTAAGTGGGGGATTCAGTACTTC.

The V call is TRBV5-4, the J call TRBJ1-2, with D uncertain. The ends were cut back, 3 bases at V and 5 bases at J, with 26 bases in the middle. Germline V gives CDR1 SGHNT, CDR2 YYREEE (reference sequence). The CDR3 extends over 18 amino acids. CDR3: CASSSDRRPYLGQYGYTF. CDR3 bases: TGTGCCAGCAGCTCGGACCGGCGGCCATATTTAGGGCAATATGGCTACACCTTC.

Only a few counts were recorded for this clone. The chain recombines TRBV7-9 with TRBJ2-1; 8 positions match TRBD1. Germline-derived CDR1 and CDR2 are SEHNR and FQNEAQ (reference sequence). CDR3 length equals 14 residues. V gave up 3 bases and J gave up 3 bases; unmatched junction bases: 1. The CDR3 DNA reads TGTGCCAGCAGCTTTGGGACAGGCTACAATGAGCAGTTCTTC. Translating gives CASSFGTGYNEQFF.

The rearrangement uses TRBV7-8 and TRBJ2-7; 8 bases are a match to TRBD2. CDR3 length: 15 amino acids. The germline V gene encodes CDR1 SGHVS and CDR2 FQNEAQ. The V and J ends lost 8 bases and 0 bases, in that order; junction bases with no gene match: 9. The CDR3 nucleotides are TGTGCCAGCGGCCTCACAGCGGGGGCCTCCTACGAGCAGTACTTC. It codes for CASGLTAGASYEQYF.

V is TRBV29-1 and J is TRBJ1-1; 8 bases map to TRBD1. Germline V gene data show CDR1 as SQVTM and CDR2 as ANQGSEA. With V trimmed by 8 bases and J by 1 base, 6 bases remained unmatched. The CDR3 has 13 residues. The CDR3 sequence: CSSTGTGNTEAFF. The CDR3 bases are TGCAGCAGTACCGGGACAGGGAACACTGAAGCTTTCTTT.

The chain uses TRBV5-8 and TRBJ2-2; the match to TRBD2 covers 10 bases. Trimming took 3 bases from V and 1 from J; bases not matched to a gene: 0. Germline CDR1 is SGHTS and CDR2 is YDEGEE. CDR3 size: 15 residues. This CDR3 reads CASSSSGGNTGELFF. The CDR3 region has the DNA TGTGCCAGCAGCTCTAGCGGGGGGAACACCGGGGAGCTGTTTTTT.

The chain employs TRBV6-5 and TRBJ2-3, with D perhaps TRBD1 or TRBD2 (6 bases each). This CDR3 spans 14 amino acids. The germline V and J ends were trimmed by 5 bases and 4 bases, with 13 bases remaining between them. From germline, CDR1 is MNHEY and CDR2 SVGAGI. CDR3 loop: CASSTGGPSDTQYF. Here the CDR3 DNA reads TGTGCCAGCAGTACCGGGGGCCCGTCAGATACGCAGTATTTT.

The CDR3 bases are TGTGCTAGTGGCCCTGGCGGGGGGTCTTACAATGAGCAGTTCTTC. Translated, it gives CASGPGGGSYNEQFF. This chain links TRBV12-5 with TRBJ2-1, with 8 bases that match TRBD2. CDR3 size: 15 residues. Per the germline V gene, CDR1 is LGHNT and CDR2 is FRNRAP. The V gene end was trimmed by 6 bases and the J gene end by 4 bases; junction bases not matched to a gene: 8.

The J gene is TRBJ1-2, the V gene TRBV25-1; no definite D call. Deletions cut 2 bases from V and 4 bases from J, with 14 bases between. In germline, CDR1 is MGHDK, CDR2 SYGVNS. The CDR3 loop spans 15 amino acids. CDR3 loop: CASSEPGQTSYGYTF. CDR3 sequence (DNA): TGTGCCAGCAGTGAACCCGGGCAGACCAGCTATGGCTACACCTTC.